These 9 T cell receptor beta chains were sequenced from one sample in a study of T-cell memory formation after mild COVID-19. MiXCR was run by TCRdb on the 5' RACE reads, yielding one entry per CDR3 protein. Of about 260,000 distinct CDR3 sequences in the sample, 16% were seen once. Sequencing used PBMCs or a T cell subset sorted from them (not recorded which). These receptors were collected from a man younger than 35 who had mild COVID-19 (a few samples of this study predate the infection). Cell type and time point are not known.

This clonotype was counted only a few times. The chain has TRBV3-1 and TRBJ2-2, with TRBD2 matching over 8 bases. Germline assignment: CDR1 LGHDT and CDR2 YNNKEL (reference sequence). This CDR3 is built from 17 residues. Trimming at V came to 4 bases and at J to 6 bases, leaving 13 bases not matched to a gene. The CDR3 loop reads CASSRPTGGAGAGELFF. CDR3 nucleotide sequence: TGTGCCAGCAGCCGCCCTACCGGGGGGGCAGGGGCCGGGGAGCTGTTTTTT.

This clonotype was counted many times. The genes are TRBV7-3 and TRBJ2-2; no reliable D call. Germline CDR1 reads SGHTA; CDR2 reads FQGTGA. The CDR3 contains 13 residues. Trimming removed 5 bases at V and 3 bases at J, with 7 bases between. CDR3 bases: TGTGCCAGCAGCCTTAGTTACACCGGGGAGCTGTTTTTT. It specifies CASSLSYTGELFF.

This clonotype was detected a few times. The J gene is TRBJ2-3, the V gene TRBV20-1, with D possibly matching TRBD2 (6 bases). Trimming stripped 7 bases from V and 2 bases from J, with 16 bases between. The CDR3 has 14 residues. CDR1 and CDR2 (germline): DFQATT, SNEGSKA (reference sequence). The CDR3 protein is CSGGGVGTTDTQYF. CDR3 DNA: TGCAGTGGAGGAGGGGTCGGGACCACAGATACGCAGTATTTT.

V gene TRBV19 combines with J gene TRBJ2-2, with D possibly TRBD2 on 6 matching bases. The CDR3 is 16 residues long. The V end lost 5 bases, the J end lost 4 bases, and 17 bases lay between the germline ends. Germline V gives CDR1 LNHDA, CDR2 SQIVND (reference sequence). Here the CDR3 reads CASSVPGRGATGELFF. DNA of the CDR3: TGTGCCAGTAGTGTCCCAGGGCGGGGAGCCACCGGGGAGCTGTTTTTT.

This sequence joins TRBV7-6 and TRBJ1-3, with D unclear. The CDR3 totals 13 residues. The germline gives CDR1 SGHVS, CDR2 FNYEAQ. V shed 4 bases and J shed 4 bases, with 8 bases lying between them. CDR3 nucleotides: TGTGCCAGCAGCTCCGGGCCCGGAAACACCATATATTTT. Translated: CASSSGPGNTIYF.

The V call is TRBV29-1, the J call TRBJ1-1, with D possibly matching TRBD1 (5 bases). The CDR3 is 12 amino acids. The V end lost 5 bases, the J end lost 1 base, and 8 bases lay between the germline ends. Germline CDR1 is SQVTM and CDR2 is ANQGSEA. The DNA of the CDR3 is TGCAGCGTTAGGACACCGAACACTGAAGCTTTCTTT. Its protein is CSVRTPNTEAFF.

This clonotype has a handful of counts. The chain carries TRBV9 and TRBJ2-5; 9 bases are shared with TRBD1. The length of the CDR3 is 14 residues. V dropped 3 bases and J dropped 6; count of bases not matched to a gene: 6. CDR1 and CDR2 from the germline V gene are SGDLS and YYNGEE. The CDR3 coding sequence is TGTGCCAGCAGCGGACCGGGACAGGGAAAGACCCAGTACTTC. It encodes CASSGPGQGKTQYF.

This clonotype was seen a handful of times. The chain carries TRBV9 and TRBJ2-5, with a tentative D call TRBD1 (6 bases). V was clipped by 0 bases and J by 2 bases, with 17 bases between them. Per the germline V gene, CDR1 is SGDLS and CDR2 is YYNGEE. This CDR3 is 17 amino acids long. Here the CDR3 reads CASSVAGRAGVQETQYF. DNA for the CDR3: TGTGCCAGCAGCGTAGCAGGAAGAGCAGGGGTTCAAGAGACCCAGTACTTC.

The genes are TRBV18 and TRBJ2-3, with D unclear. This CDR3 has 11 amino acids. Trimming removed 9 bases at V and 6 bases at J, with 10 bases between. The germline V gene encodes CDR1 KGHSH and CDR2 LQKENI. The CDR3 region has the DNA TGTGCCAGTAGGCTTATGGATACGCAGTATTTT. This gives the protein CASRLMDTQYF.